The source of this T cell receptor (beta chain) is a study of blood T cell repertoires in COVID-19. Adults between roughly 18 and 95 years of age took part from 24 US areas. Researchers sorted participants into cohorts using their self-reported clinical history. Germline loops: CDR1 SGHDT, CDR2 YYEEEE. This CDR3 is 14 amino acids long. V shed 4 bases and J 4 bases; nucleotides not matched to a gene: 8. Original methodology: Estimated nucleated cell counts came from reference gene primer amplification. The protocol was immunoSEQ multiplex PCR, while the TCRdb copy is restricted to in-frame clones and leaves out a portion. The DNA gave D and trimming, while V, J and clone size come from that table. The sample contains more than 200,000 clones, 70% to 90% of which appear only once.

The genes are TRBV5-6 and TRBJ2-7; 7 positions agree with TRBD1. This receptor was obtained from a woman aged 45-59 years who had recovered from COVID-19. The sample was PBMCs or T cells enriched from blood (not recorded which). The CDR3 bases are TGTGCCAGCAGCGGCCGGGACAGTCAATACGAGCAGTACTTC. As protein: CASSGRDSQYEQYF.